The 3 T cell receptor beta chains presented below share a single source sample, sequenced in a study of a mutant IDH1 vaccine in newly diagnosed glioma. Time point indicated: week 11, during vaccination. The content of each vaccine dose was 300 ug of mutant IDH1 20-mer peptide, and topical imiquimod accompanied it. TCRdb keeps only in-frame clones here, not all; method: immunoSEQ multiplex PCR. The sample lists fewer than 35,000 clones, about 73% occurring once. These TCRs are of unknown antigen specificity. The specimen was PBMCs, collected from a glioma patient whose treatment included an IDH1 peptide vaccine. Receptors were obtained from a man aged 25-40 years with glioma.

The chain links TRBV6-1 to TRBJ2-1; D tentatively reads TRBD1 or TRBD2 (5 bases each). CDR3 length: 13 amino acids. V gave up 6 bases and J gave up 4 bases, with 10 bases separating them. CDR1 and CDR2 from the germline V gene are MNHNS and SASEGT. In nucleotides, the CDR3 is TGTGCCAGCAGCCCGGGACGATACAATGAGCAGTTCTTC. Translated: CASSPGRYNEQFF.

J is TRBJ2-7 and V is TRBV10-2; no clear D. The CDR3 loop spans 15 amino acids. Trimming removed 0 bases from V and 6 bases from J, with 15 bases in between. Germline loops: CDR1 WSHSY, CDR2 SAAADI. The CDR3 DNA sequence: TGCGCCAGCAGTGAGTCGAGAGAGGCCGCATTCGAGCAGTACTTC. The encoded protein is CASSESREAAFEQYF.

The gene calls are TRBV27 and TRBJ1-2, with 9 bases matching TRBD1. V gave up 4 bases and J gave up 4 bases; unmatched junction bases: 10. Germline V gene lookup returns CDR1 MNHEY and CDR2 SMNVEV (reference sequence). The CDR3 consists of 16 residues. CDR3 sequence reads: CASSSVPGQGPYGYTF. CDR3 in DNA: TGTGCCAGCAGTTCTGTCCCGGGACAGGGCCCCTATGGCTACACCTTC.